The T cell receptor beta chain described here comes from a study of blood T cell repertoires in COVID-19. About the study: Italy, Spain and the United States were the sources of the convalescent and acute COVID-19 samples.

Germline V gene sequence: CDR1 SGHAT, CDR2 FQNNGV. The CDR3 has 16 residues. After removal of 5 bases from V and 4 bases from J, the junction contained 10 bases not matched to a gene. Libraries were prepared by immunoSEQ multiplex PCR; TCRdb keeps only in-frame clonotypes and omits some of them. The sample shows 150,000 to 180,000 clones, roughly 80% of them seen only once. This sequence originates from a woman aged 55-70 years with acute or convalescent COVID-19. The sample taken for sequencing was peripheral blood. The chain is built from TRBV11-2 and TRBJ2-3, with TRBD1 matching over 9 bases. The CDR3 loop is CASSTPGQGASDTQYF. The CDR3 nucleotides are TGTGCCAGCAGCACCCCGGGACAGGGTGCTTCAGATACGCAGTATTTT.